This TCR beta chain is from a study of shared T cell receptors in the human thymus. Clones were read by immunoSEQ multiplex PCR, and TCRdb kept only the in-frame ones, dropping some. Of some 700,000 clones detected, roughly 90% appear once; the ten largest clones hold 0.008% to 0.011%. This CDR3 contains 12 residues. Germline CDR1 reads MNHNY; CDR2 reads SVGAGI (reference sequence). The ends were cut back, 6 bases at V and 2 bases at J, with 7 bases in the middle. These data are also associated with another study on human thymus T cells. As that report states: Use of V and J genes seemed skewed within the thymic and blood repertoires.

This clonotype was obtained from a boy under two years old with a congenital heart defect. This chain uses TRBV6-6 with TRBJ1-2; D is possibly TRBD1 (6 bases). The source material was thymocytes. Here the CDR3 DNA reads TGTGCCAGCAGGCAGGGGAACTATGGCTACACCTTC. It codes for CASRQGNYGYTF.